This TCR beta chain was captured by sequencing in a study of blood T cells in healthy people across ages. The overall study: For every two T cells, template switching captured about one barcoded beta molecule. General observations from the study: In older individuals, TCR beta diversity per million T cells was lower, falling roughly linearly with age.

About this clonotype: The antigen remains undetermined.

The sample, about 9.2 milliliters of peripheral blood, was drawn from each donor. Isolation yielded PBMCs, at least 7 million per sample, in every case. Germline values: CDR1 MNHEY, CDR2 SVGEGT. The V gene lost 6 bases and the J gene lost 2 bases, with 14 bases spanning the gap. The CDR3 is 16 residues long. It was with a sample-barcoded 5' primer and a J-beta primer mix that a second PCR of about 6 to 12 cycles was run. TCRdb re-analysed the 5' RACE reads in MiXCR, keeping a single row per CDR3 protein. The profile covers 780,000 or so distinct CDR3 sequences, with roughly 50% appearing a single time and 25% to 30% taken by the ten largest.

The V and J genes are TRBV6-2 or TRBV6-3 and TRBJ2-6, with D possibly TRBD1 on 6 matching bases. This sequence was found in a man aged 35 to 55 in good health. Source material: blood. The CDR3 coding sequence is TGTGCCAGCAGCCAAACAGGGATCCCTGGGGCCAACGTCCTGACTTTC. This sequence encodes CASSQTGIPGANVLTF.